This T cell receptor beta chain was observed in a study of human versus mouse CDR3 diversity and MHC coevolution. Study-level information: immunoSEQ was reported to reach one in 200,000 T cells sensitivity. Samples had between 0.6 x 10^7 and 1.6 x 10^7 valid reads.

This clone was seen only once. Its antigen is unknown. This CDR3 comprises 14 residues. Germline V gene data show CDR1 as MNHEY and CDR2 as SVGAGI. The V gene end was trimmed by 6 bases and the J gene end by 4 bases; junction bases not matched to a gene: 5. Sequencing was performed with immunoSEQ multiplex PCR; in TCRdb, only in-frame clones are kept and a portion is missing. The sample lists some 80,000 clones, about 90% occurring once. Study-wide results and limits: Among all groups, most of the three human donors showed least clonal inequality. iCHAO1 estimated the human TCR beta repertoire at roughly 1.5 million clonotypes.

V gene TRBV6-5 combines with J gene TRBJ2-7, with 11 bases lining up with TRBD1. Sequencing was done on a sample of naive CD4+ T cells from blood. As to subset: CD45RO-negative CD62L-positive naive CD4 T cells. The TCR comes from a person aged 25 to 69 in good health. The CDR3 DNA reads as TGTGCCAGCAGCCGGACAGGGGGCGGGTACGAGCAGTACTTC. This codes for CASSRTGGGYEQYF.